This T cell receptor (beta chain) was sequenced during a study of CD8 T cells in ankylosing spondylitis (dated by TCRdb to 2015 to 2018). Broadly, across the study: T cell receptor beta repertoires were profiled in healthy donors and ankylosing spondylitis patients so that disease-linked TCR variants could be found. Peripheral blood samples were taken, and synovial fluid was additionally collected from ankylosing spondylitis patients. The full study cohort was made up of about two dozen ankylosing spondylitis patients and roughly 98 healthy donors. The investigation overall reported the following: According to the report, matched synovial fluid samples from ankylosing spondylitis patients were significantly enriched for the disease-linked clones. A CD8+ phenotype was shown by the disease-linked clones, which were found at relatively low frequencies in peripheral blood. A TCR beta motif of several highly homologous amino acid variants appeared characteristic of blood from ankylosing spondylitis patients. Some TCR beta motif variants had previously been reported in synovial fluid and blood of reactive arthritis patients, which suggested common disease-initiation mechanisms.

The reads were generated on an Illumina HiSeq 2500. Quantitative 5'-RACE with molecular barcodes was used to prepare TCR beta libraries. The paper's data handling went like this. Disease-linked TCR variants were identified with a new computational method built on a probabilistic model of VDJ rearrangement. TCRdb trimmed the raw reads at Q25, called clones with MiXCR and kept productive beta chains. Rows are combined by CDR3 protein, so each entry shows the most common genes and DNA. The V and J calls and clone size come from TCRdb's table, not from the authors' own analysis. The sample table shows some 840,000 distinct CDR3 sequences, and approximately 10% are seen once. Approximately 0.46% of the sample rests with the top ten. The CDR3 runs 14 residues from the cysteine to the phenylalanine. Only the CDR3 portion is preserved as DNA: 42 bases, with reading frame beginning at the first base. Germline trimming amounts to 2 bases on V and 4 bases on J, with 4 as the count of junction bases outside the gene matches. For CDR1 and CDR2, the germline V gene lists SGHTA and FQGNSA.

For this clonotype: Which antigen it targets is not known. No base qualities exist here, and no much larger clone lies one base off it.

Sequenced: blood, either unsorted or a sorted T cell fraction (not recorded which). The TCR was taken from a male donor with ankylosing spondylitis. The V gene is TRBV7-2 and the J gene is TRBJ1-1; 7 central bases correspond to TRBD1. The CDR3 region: CASSLLQGVTEAFF. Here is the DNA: TGTGCCAGCAGCTTATTGCAGGGGGTCACTGAAGCTTTCTTT.